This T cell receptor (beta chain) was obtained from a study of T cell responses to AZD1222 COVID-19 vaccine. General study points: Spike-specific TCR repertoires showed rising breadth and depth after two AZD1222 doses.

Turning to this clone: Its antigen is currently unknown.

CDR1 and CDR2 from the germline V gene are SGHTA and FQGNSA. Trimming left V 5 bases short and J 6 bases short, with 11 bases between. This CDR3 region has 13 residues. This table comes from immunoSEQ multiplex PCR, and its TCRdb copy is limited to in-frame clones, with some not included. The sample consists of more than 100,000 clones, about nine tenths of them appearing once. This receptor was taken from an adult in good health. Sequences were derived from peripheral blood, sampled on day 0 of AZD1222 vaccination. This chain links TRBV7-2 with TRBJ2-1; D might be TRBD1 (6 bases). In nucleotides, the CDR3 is TGTGCCAGCAGCGCCAGGGGTGGCAATGAGCAGTTCTTC. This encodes CASSARGGNEQFF.